These 13 T cell receptor beta chains share one sample of origin, sequenced in a study of tumor and adjacent non-tumor tissue in lung cancer listed by TCRdb under 2018. The library was generated by multiplex PCR. These reads were obtained on an Illumina HiSeq 2500. TCRbeta libraries were built by three rounds of nested PCR using primers (Table S4), following protocols modified from ARM-PCR. TCRdb redid the processing of the public reads, applying fastp at Q25 and MiXCR, and retained in-frame beta chains. A single entry per CDR3 protein holds the most common genes and DNA from its merged rows. Recorded for this sample are approximately 110,000 distinct CDR3 sequences; approximately 71% of them occurred a single time. 37% of the sample lies in the top ten. Bulk unsorted tissue served as the source for RNA extraction, and RNA quality was assessed using a NanoDrop ND-1000 and an Agilent 2100. Sample: lung tumor tissue. These receptors originate from a woman aged 55-75 years with non-small cell lung cancer.

This clonotype occurred a few times. This chain connects TRBV11-2 to TRBJ2-7; 7 bases agree with TRBD2. The length of the CDR3 is 13 residues. CDR1 and CDR2 (germline): SGHAT, FQNNGV. V shed 5 bases, J shed 7 bases, and the junction held 8 bases outside the gene matches. The CDR3 is CASSPGRVGEQYF. CDR3 nucleotide sequence: TGTGCCAGCAGCCCGGGGAGGGTGGGTGAGCAGTACTTC. Combining the CDR3 with reference TRBV11-2 and TRBJ2-7 gives the whole variable domain EAGVAQSPRYKIIEKRQSVAFWCNPISGHATLYWYQQILGQGPKLLIQFQNNGVVDDSQLPKDRFSAERLKGVDSTLKIQPAKLEDSAVYLCASSPGRVGEQYFGPGTRLTVT.

The count of this clonotype is one. With a much larger clone just one base away, this may be a read error. The rearrangement links TRBV29-1 to TRBJ2-3; D is possibly TRBD1 (6 bases). The germline V gene encodes CDR1 SQVTM and CDR2 ANQGSEA. The ends were cut back, 6 bases at V and 1 base at J, with 17 bases in the middle. The length of the CDR3 is 15 residues. The CDR3 sequence is CSVGATGMGTDTQYF. CDR3 DNA sequence: TGCAGCGTGGGGGCGACGGGCATGGGCACAGATACGCAGTATTTT.

A few counts support this clonotype. One end of the junction fails to match germline, which may point to a read error. J is TRBJ2-5 and V is TRBV12-3 or TRBV12-4, with D tentatively TRBD2 (5 bases). This CDR3 spans 13 amino acids. The DNA for the CDR3 is TGTGCCAGTAGTTTAGGACTCAAAGAGGCCCAGTACTTC. This codes for CASSLGLKEAQYF.

This clonotype showed up just once. The chain's CDR3 is CSGRHLLTGYTF. The CDR3 nucleotides read TGCAGCGGGAGACATCTTTTAACGGGCTACACCTTC. The rearrangement joins TRBV29-1 to TRBJ1-2; D unclear. V was trimmed by 7 bases and J by 8 bases, leaving 17 bases between them. The CDR3 covers 12 residues. Germline V gene data show CDR1 as SQVTM and CDR2 as ANQGSEA.

Concerning this clonotype itself: Compared with germline, one end of the junction differs, possibly owing to a read error. The chain combines TRBV5-4 with TRBJ2-5, with no clear D. This CDR3 has 15 amino acids. Germline V gene data show CDR1 as SGHNT and CDR2 as YYREEE (reference sequence). CDR3 residues: CGSIADGPKRETQYF. For the CDR3, the DNA is TGTGGCAGCATCGCTGACGGACCAAAAAGGGAGACCCAGTACTTC.

This clonotype was observed many times. In nucleotides, the CDR3 is TGCAGTGCTCCTGTGGGGGGAAAGAGCCACGAGCAGTACTTC. Its protein product is CSAPVGGKSHEQYF. This chain connects TRBV20-1 to TRBJ2-7, with D perhaps TRBD2 (6 bases). The CDR3 is made up of 14 amino acids. Germline values: CDR1 DFQATT, CDR2 SNEGSKA (reference sequence). Trimming took 5 bases from V and 5 from J, leaving 19 bases between them.

As to this clonotype: A much larger clonotype is one base distant, so this may be a read error. The chain links TRBV20-1 to TRBJ2-1; TRBD2 is a possible D gene (7 bases). The CDR3 runs to 16 residues. Germline V gene lookup returns CDR1 DFQATT and CDR2 SNEGSKA (reference sequence). This chain's CDR3 is CSARKGGLRSGDEHFF. CDR3 in DNA: TGCAGTGCTAGGAAGGGGGGGCTTAGGTCAGGGGATGAGCATTTCTTC.

This clonotype was recorded only once. This is likely a read error, given that the CDR3 carries no conserved phenylalanine or tryptophan at its end. The J gene is TRBJ1-5, the V gene TRBV4-2, with 9 nucleotides matching TRBD1. This CDR3 region has 15 residues. The germline CDR1 and CDR2 sequences are LGHNA and YNFKEQ. The CDR3 bases are TGTGCAAGCAGCCAAGAGGGGACAGGGAATCAGCCCCAGCATTCT. This encodes CASSQEGTGNQPQHS.

To note about this clonotype: A much more abundant neighbour one base away suggests this may be a read error. The rearrangement links TRBV12-3 or TRBV12-4 to TRBJ2-2, with D maybe TRBD2 (5 bases). The CDR3 totals 14 residues. CDR3 DNA sequence: TGTGCCAGCAGTTTTGGGCAGAACACCGGGGAGCTGTTATTT. Translated, it gives CASSFGQNTGELLF.

In its sample, this clonotype was seen a few times. One end of the junction fails to match germline, which may point to a read error. The genes are TRBV6-1 and TRBJ1-5; D gene ambiguous. The length of the CDR3 is 13 residues. CDR1 and CDR2 from the germline V gene are MNHNS and SASEGT. CDR3 in DNA: TGTGCCAACATTACGGGGAGCAATCAGCACCAGCATTTT. Amino acid sequence: CANITGSNQHQHF.

To note about this clonotype: A much bigger clone sits one base away, suggesting this may be a read error. The chain combines TRBV5-4 with TRBJ1-2; 8 nucleotides line up with TRBD1. The germline gives CDR1 SGHNT, CDR2 YYREEE (reference sequence). This CDR3 spans 15 amino acids. The CDR3 is CANSPRTGLAYGYTF. The CDR3 region has the DNA TGTGCCAACAGCCCTCGGACAGGGTTAGCCTATGGCTACACCTTC.

The CDR3 region is CSAPSHSEDQYF. The CDR3 DNA sequence: TGCAGTGCTCCGAGTCATAGCGAGGACCAGTACTTC. The genes are TRBV20-1 and TRBJ2-4; D is perhaps TRBD2 (5 bases). Germline loops: CDR1 DFQATT, CDR2 SNEGSKA (reference sequence). V dropped 5 bases and J dropped 13 bases, with 18 bases sitting between them. The CDR3 consists of 12 residues.

Only one count was recorded for this clonotype. The genes are TRBV11-2 and TRBJ1-2, with D unresolved. V lost 6 bases and J lost 10, with 24 bases in between. The CDR3 contains 15 residues. CDR1 and CDR2 from the germline V gene are SGHAT and FQNNGV. Written as DNA, the CDR3 is TGTGCCAGCAGGTTGGAGGCGCACGGGGAAAGCGACTACACCTTC. Its translation is CASRLEAHGESDYTF.